These 31 T cell receptor beta chains were all obtained from the same sample, sequenced in a study of blood T cell repertoires in COVID-19 (dated by TCRdb to about 2020). Library construction relied on the immunoSEQ multiplex PCR assay. The table comes from immuneACCESS by way of TCRdb, which keeps in-frame sequences with V and J called. Part of the clones is missing from these tables; in studies checked, under half for an unresolved V gene and the rest for unknown reasons. This sample has approximately 190,000 clones in its table, and roughly four fifths of those were observed once. The ten largest clones represent roughly 6.1% of the sample. The sequencing input was peripheral blood. The receptor source for this set is a woman between 40 and 50 years old with acute or convalescent COVID-19.

V gene TRBV6-6 combines with J gene TRBJ2-1; 7 bases are shared with TRBD2. This CDR3 is built from 16 residues. Germline V CDR1 and CDR2: MNHNY, SVGAGI (reference sequence). The junction had 3 bases not matched to a gene; V was cut back by 1 base and J by 0 bases. The CDR3: CASSYLGRGSYNEQFF. CDR3 DNA sequence: TGTGCCAGCAGTTACTTAGGGAGGGGCTCCTACAATGAGCAGTTCTTC.

This clone was found once. V is TRBV5-1 and J is TRBJ2-6, with D perhaps TRBD1 (6 bases). The CDR3 has 16 residues. Per the germline V gene, CDR1 is SGHRS and CDR2 is YFSETQ. Trimming left V 7 bases short and J 0 bases short, with 14 bases between. The CDR3 nucleotides are TGCGCCAGCGAACCAGGGGTTCACTCTGGGGCCAACGTCCTGACTTTC. Its translation is CASEPGVHSGANVLTF.

This clone was detected only once. The chain uses TRBV3-1 (or the pseudogene TRBV3-2) and TRBJ2-1, with 8 bases that match TRBD1. The CDR3 totals 18 residues. CDR1 and CDR2 (germline): LGHDT, YNNKEL (reference sequence). Trimming at V came to 0 bases and at J to 2 bases, leaving 9 bases not matched to a gene. CDR3 region: CASSQDNHRTGTYNEQFF. The DNA for the CDR3 is TGTGCCAGCAGCCAAGATAATCATCGGACAGGGACCTACAATGAGCAGTTCTTC.

V usage is TRBV19 and J usage is TRBJ1-1; perhaps TRBD1 as D (6 bases). Germline V gene lookup returns CDR1 LNHDA and CDR2 SQIVND (reference sequence). Trimming removed 6 bases at V and 0 bases at J, with 8 bases between. This CDR3 spans 13 amino acids. CDR3 in amino acids: CASRDSLNTEAFF. CDR3 nucleotide sequence: TGTGCCAGTAGGGACAGCTTGAACACTGAAGCTTTCTTT.

This chain links TRBV10-1 with TRBJ2-6; D is uncertain. The germline gives CDR1 WNHNN, CDR2 SYGVQD (reference sequence). The V and J ends lost 4 bases and 2 bases respectively, with 12 bases between them. The CDR3 length is 16 residues. CDR3 sequence reads: CASSASLGTGANVLTF. CDR3 DNA sequence: TGCGCCAGCAGTGCAAGCCTAGGCACTGGGGCCAACGTCCTGACTTTC.

This rearrangement joins TRBV6-5 to TRBJ2-1, with D possibly TRBD1 on 6 matching bases. The CDR3 is made up of 14 amino acids. CDR1 and CDR2 (germline): MNHEY, SVGAGI. The V gene lost 8 bases and the J gene lost 3 bases, with 14 bases spanning the gap. The CDR3 is CASSPSDSYNEQFF. CDR3 sequence (DNA): TGTGCCAGCTCCCCCTCGGACAGCTACAATGAGCAGTTCTTC.

The genes are TRBV5-4 and TRBJ1-1; 8 bases fit TRBD1. CDR1 SGHNT and CDR2 YYREEE come from the germline V gene (reference sequence). V shed 4 bases and J 7 bases; nucleotides not matched to a gene: 24. The CDR3 is 19 residues long. The CDR3: CASSPWQRIGAGGLGEAFF. CDR3 sequence (DNA): TGTGCCAGCAGCCCTTGGCAGCGTATAGGGGCAGGGGGCTTGGGTGAAGCTTTCTTT.

The chain links TRBV15 to TRBJ2-7, with TRBD2 identical over 8 bases. J lost 5 bases, V lost 6 bases, and 9 bases had no gene match. The germline gives CDR1 LNHNV, CDR2 YYDKDF (reference sequence). CDR3 size: 14 residues. The CDR3 loop reads CATSAGTRRDEQYF. The CDR3 nucleotides read TGTGCCACCAGTGCCGGGACTAGACGGGACGAGCAGTACTTC.

The J gene is TRBJ2-1, the V gene TRBV11-2; D remains unclear. Germline V gives CDR1 SGHAT, CDR2 FQNNGV. Trimming pared 3 bases from V and 9 bases from J, leaving 12 bases between. This CDR3 has 13 amino acids. The CDR3 sequence: CASSFSRSLEQFF. The CDR3 DNA sequence: TGTGCCAGCAGCTTCTCACGGAGCCTTGAGCAGTTCTTC.

The chain combines TRBV29-1 with TRBJ1-2, with unresolved D. The CDR3 is 12 residues long. Trimming took 2 bases from V and 5 from J, leaving 9 bases between them. Germline V gene sequence: CDR1 SQVTM, CDR2 ANQGSEA. The CDR3, as DNA: TGCAGCGTTGAAAAAGCTACTTATGGCTACACCTTC. It translates to CSVEKATYGYTF.

The rearrangement links TRBV19 to TRBJ1-2, with D perhaps TRBD1 (5 bases). The CDR3 totals 13 residues. Trimming pared 3 bases from V and 3 bases from J, leaving 8 bases between. Germline assignment: CDR1 LNHDA and CDR2 SQIVND (reference sequence). The CDR3 DNA is TGTGCCAGTAGTATGGGCAGGGACTATGGCTACACCTTC. Its protein is CASSMGRDYGYTF. The variable domain in full, with the rest retrieved from reference TRBV19 and TRBJ1-2, is DGGITQSPKYLFRKEGQNVTLSCEQNLNHDAMYWYRQDPGQGLRLIYYSQIVNDFQKGDIAEGYSVSREKKESFPLTVTSAQKNPTAFYLCASSMGRDYGYTFGSGTRLTVV.

This clone showed up just a few times. V and J are TRBV27 and TRBJ2-7, with D possibly being TRBD2 (5 bases). The CDR3 runs to 13 residues. Looked up from germline, CDR1 is MNHEY and CDR2 is SMNVEV (reference sequence). V was pared by 6 bases and J by 2 bases, with 11 bases between. In DNA, the CDR3 is TGTGCCAGCAGACGGGGAGAAGCCTACGAGCAGTACTTC. It specifies CASRRGEAYEQYF.

The V call is TRBV6-6, the J call TRBJ2-2; perhaps TRBD1 as D (7 bases). The ends were cut back, 5 bases at V and 1 base at J, with 23 bases in the middle. The germline V gene encodes CDR1 MNHNY and CDR2 SVGAGI (reference sequence). The CDR3 has 19 amino acids. DNA for the CDR3: TGTGCCAGCAGTCCACTCGGGAGCACCGGGACAGTGAACACCGGGGAGCTGTTTTTT. It is translated as CASSPLGSTGTVNTGELFF.

V is TRBV15 and J is TRBJ2-7; 14 nucleotides line up with TRBD2. J was trimmed by 6 bases and V by 1 base; bases with no gene match: 5. The V gene's germline CDR1 is LNHNV and CDR2 YYDKDF (reference sequence). The CDR3 has 16 residues. CDR3 sequence: CATSRARGLAGGEQYF. CDR3 coding DNA: TGTGCCACCAGCAGAGCGAGAGGACTAGCGGGAGGCGAGCAGTACTTC.

The chain carries TRBV14 and TRBJ1-3; a possible D gene is TRBD1 (5 bases). Trimming took 5 bases from V and 0 from J, leaving 8 bases between them. The germline CDR1 and CDR2 sequences are SGHDN and FVKESK. The CDR3 length is 14 residues. The CDR3 reads CASSRTGSGNTIYF. The CDR3 bases are TGTGCCAGCAGCAGAACAGGCTCTGGAAACACCATATATTTT.

The CDR3, as DNA: TGTGCCAGCACCCAAATCCATGAAGCTTTCTTT. Amino acids: CASTQIHEAFF. The V gene is TRBV7-8, the J gene TRBJ1-1; D uncertain. From germline, CDR1 is SGHVS and CDR2 FQNEAQ. Trimming pared 7 bases from V and 7 bases from J, leaving 10 bases between. This CDR3 is built from 11 residues.

This chain connects TRBV6-2 or TRBV6-3 to TRBJ2-7; tentative D call: TRBD1 (6 bases). The CDR3 consists of 11 residues. The V end lost 6 bases, the J end lost 6 bases, and 9 bases lay between the germline ends. The germline CDR1 and CDR2 sequences are MNHEY and SVGEGT. The DNA for the CDR3 is TGTGCCAGCAGCCCACAGGGCGAGCAGTACTTC. Its protein is CASSPQGEQYF.

J is TRBJ2-7 and V is TRBV10-3; TRBD1 aligns across 11 bases. Looked up from germline, CDR1 is ENHRY and CDR2 is SYGVKD. CDR3 length equals 15 residues. V lost 4 bases to trimming and J lost 7 bases; unmatched junction nucleotides: 9. In DNA, the CDR3 is TGTGCCATCAGTGGGGGGACAGGGGGTCTTCGGGAGCAGTACTTC. It encodes CAISGGTGGLREQYF.

The gene calls are TRBV7-9 and TRBJ1-6, with 7 positions matching TRBD1. CDR1 is SEHNR, CDR2 FQNEAQ, per germline (reference sequence). V lost 5 bases and J lost 1; bases outside the gene matches: 5. The CDR3 length is 16 residues. The CDR3 protein is CASSPDRSSYNSPLHF. CDR3 in DNA: TGTGCCAGCAGCCCGGACAGGAGTTCCTATAATTCACCCCTCCACTTT.

CDR3 coding DNA: TGTGCCAGCTCACTCGGACAGGGAGATTCACCCCTCCACTTT. This translates into CASSLGQGDSPLHF. The rearrangement uses TRBV18 and TRBJ1-6, with 8 bases fitting TRBD1. Looked up from germline, CDR1 is KGHSH and CDR2 is LQKENI. V shed 4 bases and J 8 bases; nucleotides not matched to a gene: 4. The CDR3 length is 14 residues.

This chain joins TRBV5-1 and TRBJ1-2; no reliable D call. Germline lookup yields CDR1 SGHRS and CDR2 YFSETQ. CDR3 length equals 12 residues. Deletions cut 0 bases from V and 7 bases from J, with 7 bases between. CDR3 coding DNA: TGCGCCAGCAGCTTGGATCTCGGTGGCTACACCTTC. It specifies CASSLDLGGYTF.

The rearrangement links TRBV5-8 to TRBJ2-1; tentative D call: TRBD1 (6 bases). The CDR3 covers 14 residues. Germline V lookup: CDR1 SGHTS, CDR2 YDEGEE. Trimming stripped 4 bases from V and 3 bases from J, with 11 bases between. The DNA of the CDR3 is TGTGCCAGCAGCCCCGGGACACTCTACAATGAGCAGTTCTTC. It is translated as CASSPGTLYNEQFF.

CDR3 nucleotide sequence: TGTGCCAGCAGTTACTCGAGTACCGGGGAGCTGTTTTTT. Protein product: CASSYSSTGELFF. The rearrangement joins TRBV6-5 to TRBJ2-2; D unclear. The ends were cut back, 0 bases at V and 5 bases at J, with 4 bases in the middle. CDR3 length: 13 amino acids. CDR1 and CDR2 (germline): MNHEY, SVGAGI.

This chain links TRBV5-4 with TRBJ2-3; 7 nucleotides agree with TRBD2. The CDR3 runs 15 residues. V lost 3 bases, J lost 2 bases, and 6 bases stayed unmatched. The germline CDR1 and CDR2 sequences are SGHNT and YYREEE (reference sequence). Written as DNA, the CDR3 is TGTGCCAGCAGCTCCTCCGGGACTAACACAGATACGCAGTATTTT. Protein product: CASSSSGTNTDTQYF.

In this sample, this clone turned up once. CDR3 in amino acids: CASSPRGWQIDGYTF. The CDR3 DNA reads TGTGCCAGCAGCCCCCGCGGGTGGCAGATAGATGGCTACACCTTC. V gene TRBV7-9 combines with J gene TRBJ1-2; no definite D call. V shed 5 bases and J shed 6 bases, with 19 bases lying between them. The germline V gene encodes CDR1 SEHNR and CDR2 FQNEAQ (reference sequence). The CDR3 loop spans 15 amino acids.

This chain uses TRBV5-6 with TRBJ2-7; 10 bases match TRBD1. CDR3 length equals 15 residues. Trimming took 6 bases from V and 5 from J; bases not matched to a gene: 11. Germline V gene data show CDR1 as SGHDT and CDR2 as YYEEEE. DNA of the CDR3: TGTGCCAGCATAAAGGGATGGACAGGGGGTGACGAGCAGTACTTC. It translates to CASIKGWTGGDEQYF.

This chain connects TRBV6-1 to TRBJ1-1, with 7 nucleotides matching TRBD1. CDR3 size: 15 residues. J gave up 3 bases and V 2 bases, and 6 bases lay outside the gene matches. Per the germline V gene, CDR1 is MNHNS and CDR2 is SASEGT. For the CDR3, the DNA is TGTGCCAGCAGTGAAACCTACAGGGGCGACACTGAAGCTTTCTTT. Protein sequence: CASSETYRGDTEAFF.

V is TRBV27 and J is TRBJ1-5; D not resolved. Trimming pared 7 bases from V and 4 bases from J, leaving 20 bases between. The germline gives CDR1 MNHEY, CDR2 SMNVEV (reference sequence). The CDR3 length is 16 residues. CDR3 sequence (DNA): TGTGCCAGCAAAGCCCAAAGCCTATTTAAAAATCAGCCCCAGCATTTT. Amino acids: CASKAQSLFKNQPQHF.

This rearrangement joins TRBV6-5 to TRBJ2-7; D is possibly TRBD1 (6 bases). Germline V lookup: CDR1 MNHEY, CDR2 SVGAGI. The CDR3 extends over 13 amino acids. Trimming removed 8 bases from V and 2 bases from J, with 13 bases in between. The CDR3 is CASLPGQPYEQYF. Here the CDR3 DNA reads TGTGCCAGCCTTCCCGGACAGCCCTACGAGCAGTACTTC.

The chain links TRBV11-3 to TRBJ2-1; D may be TRBD2 (7 bases). The CDR3 totals 18 residues. Between the trimmed V and J ends, which lost 1 base and 8 bases, there was a span of 24 bases. The germline CDR1 and CDR2 sequences are SGHNT and YENEEA. Here the CDR3 DNA reads TGTGCCAGCAGCTTAGGCGATGGTAGGGGGGGGGACGTCGATGAGCAGTTCTTC. It translates to CASSLGDGRGGDVDEQFF.

The chain couples TRBV5-1 to TRBJ1-5; possibly TRBD1 for D (6 bases). Trimming took off 0 bases at V and 0 bases at J, with 7 bases between the two ends. CDR3 length equals 15 residues. CDR1 and CDR2 (germline): SGHRS, YFSETQ. The CDR3 bases are TGCGCCAGCAGCTTGGCAGGGGTTAGCAATCAGCCCCAGCATTTT. Protein: CASSLAGVSNQPQHF.